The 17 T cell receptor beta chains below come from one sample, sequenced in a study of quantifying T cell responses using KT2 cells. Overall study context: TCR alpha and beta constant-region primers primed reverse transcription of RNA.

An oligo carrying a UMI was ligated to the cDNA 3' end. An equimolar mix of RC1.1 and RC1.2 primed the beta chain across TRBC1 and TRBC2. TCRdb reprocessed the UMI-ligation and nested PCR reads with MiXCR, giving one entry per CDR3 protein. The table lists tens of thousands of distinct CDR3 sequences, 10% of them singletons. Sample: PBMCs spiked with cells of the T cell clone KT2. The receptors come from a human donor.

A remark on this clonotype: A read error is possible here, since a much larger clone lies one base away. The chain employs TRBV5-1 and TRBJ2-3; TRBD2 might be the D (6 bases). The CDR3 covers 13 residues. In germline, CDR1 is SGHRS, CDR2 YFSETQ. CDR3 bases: TGCGCCAGCAGTAGCGGAAGCACAGATACGCAGTGTTTT. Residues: CASSSGSTDTQCF.

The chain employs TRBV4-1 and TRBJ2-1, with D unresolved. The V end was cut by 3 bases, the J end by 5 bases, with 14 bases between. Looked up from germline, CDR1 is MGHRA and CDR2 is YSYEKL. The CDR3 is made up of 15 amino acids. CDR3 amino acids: CASSHLFKSDNEQFF. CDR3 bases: TGCGCCAGCAGCCACCTCTTCAAATCTGACAATGAGCAGTTCTTC.

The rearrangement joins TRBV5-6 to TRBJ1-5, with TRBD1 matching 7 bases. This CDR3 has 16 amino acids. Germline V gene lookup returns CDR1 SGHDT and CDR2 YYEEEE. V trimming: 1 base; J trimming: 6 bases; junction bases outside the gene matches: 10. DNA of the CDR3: TGTGCCAGCAGCTTGTTTATGACAGGGTCCCCTCAGCCCCAGCATTTT. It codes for CASSLFMTGSPQPQHF.

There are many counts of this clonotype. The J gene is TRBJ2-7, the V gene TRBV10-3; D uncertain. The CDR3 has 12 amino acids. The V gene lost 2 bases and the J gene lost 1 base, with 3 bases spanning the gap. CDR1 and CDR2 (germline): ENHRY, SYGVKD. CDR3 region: CAISEGSYEQYF. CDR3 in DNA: TGTGCCATCAGTGAGGGTTCCTACGAGCAGTACTTC.

In DNA form, the CDR3 reads TGTGCCATCAGGGACAGGGCCTATGGCTACACCTTC. This codes for CAIRDRAYGYTF. The V and J genes are TRBV13 and TRBJ1-2, with 9 bases matching TRBD1. The CDR3 is made up of 12 amino acids. J gave up 4 bases and V 10 bases, and 4 bases lay outside the gene matches. Germline V gene lookup returns CDR1 PRHDT and CDR2 FYEKMQ (reference sequence).

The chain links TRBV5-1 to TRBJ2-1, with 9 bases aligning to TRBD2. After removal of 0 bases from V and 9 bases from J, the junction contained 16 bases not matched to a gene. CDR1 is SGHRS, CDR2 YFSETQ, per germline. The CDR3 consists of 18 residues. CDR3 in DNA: TGCGCCAGCAGCTTGGAAGCTAGTGGAGTAGCGGGAGTTGGTGAGCAGTTCTTC. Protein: CASSLEASGVAGVGEQFF. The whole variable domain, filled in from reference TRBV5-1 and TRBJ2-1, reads KAGVTQTPRYLIKTRGQQVTLSCSPISGHRSVSWYQQTPGQGLQFLFEYFSETQRNKGNFPGRFSGRQFSNSRSEMNVSTLELGDSALYLCASSLEASGVAGVGEQFFGPGTRLTVL.

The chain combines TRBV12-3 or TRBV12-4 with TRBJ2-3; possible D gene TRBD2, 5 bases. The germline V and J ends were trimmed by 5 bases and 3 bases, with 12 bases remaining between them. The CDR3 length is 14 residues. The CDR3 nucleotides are TGTGCCAGCAGTCGGGGTAAATCTACAGATACGCAGTATTTT. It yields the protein CASSRGKSTDTQYF.

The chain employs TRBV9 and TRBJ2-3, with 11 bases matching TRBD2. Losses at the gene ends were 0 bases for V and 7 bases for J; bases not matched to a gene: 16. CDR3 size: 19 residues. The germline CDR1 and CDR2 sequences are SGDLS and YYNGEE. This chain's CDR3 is CASSVDPSLTSGGRYTQYF. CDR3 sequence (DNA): TGTGCCAGCAGCGTAGATCCCTCCCTCACTAGCGGGGGCAGGTATACGCAGTATTTT.

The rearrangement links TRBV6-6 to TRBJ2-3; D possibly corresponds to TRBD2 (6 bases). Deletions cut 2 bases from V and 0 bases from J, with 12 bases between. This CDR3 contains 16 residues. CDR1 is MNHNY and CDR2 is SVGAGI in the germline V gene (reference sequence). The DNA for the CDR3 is TGTGCCAGCAGTTACGGTCCGGGAGCTAGCACAGATACGCAGTATTTT. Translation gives CASSYGPGASTDTQYF.

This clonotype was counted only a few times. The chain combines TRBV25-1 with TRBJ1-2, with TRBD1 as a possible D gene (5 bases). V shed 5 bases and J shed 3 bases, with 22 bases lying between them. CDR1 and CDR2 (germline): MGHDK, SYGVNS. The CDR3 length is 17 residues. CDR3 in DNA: TGTGCCAGCAGTCCCAAGGGGACCAAGGGGTCCTACTATGGCTACACCTTC. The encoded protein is CASSPKGTKGSYYGYTF.

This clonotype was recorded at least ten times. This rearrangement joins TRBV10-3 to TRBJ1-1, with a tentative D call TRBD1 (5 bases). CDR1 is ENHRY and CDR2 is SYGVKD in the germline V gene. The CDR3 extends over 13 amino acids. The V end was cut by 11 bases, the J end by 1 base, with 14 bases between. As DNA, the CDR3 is TGTGCCGCCTCTGCGGGGGGGAACACTGAAGCTTTCTTT. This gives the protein CAASAGGNTEAFF.

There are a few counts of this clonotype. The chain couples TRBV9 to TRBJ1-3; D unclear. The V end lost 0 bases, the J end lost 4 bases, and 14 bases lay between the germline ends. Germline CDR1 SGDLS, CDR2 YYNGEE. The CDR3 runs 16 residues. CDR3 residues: CASSVGVWESGNTIYF. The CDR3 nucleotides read TGTGCCAGCAGCGTAGGAGTTTGGGAGAGCGGAAACACCATATATTTT.

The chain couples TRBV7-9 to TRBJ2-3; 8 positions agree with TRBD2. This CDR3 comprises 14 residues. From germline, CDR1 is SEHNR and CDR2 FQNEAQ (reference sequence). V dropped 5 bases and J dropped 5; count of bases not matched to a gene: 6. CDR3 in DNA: TGTGCCAGCAGCCATAACGGGAGGGTAGATACGCAGTATTTT. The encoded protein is CASSHNGRVDTQYF.

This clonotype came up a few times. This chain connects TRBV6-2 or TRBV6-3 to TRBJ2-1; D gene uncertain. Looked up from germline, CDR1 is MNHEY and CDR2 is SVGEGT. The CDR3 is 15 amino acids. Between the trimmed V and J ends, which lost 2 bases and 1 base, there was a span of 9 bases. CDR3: CASSYVAGSYNEQFF. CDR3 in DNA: TGTGCCAGCAGTTACGTCGCTGGTTCCTACAATGAGCAGTTCTTC.

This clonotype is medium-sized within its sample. Here the CDR3 reads CASSGGSGRTHSPLHF. The CDR3 DNA reads TGTGCCAGCAGTGGGGGTTCAGGGAGGACCCATTCACCCCTCCACTTT. The rearrangement joins TRBV12-3 or TRBV12-4 to TRBJ1-6; a weak D match, TRBD1 (5 bases). The CDR3 runs to 16 residues. Trimming pared 5 bases from V and 8 bases from J, leaving 19 bases between.

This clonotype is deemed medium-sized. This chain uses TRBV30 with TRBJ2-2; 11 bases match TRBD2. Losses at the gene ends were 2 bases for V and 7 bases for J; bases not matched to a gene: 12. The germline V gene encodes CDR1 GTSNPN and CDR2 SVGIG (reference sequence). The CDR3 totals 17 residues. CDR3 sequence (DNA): TGTGCCTGGAGTCTTCAACTAGCGGGAGAAGGTGGCGGGGAGCTGTTTTTT. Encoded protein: CAWSLQLAGEGGGELFF.

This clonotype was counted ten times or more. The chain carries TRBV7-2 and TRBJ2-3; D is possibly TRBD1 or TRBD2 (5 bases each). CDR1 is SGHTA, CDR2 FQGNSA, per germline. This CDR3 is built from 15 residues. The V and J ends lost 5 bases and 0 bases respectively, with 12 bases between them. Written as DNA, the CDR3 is TGTGCCAGCAGCACAAGGGGACCTAGCACAGATACGCAGTATTTT. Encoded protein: CASSTRGPSTDTQYF.